This is a list of T cell receptor beta chains from one sample in a study of TIL therapy for anti-PD-1-resistant metastatic lung cancer. The method was immunoSEQ multiplex PCR; TCRdb's version includes in-frame clones alone and lacks a portion of them. The table records 50,000 to 60,000 clones, more than 80% of them present only once. The sequencing used blood, collected at baseline. The source of these receptors is a person aged 25 to 85 with non-small cell lung cancer. Each CDR3 is given with its conserved first and last residue. Each record gives: CDR3 DNA, CDR3 protein, CDR3 length, J gene, V gene, clone size, D gene. A D gene is named only where the DNA matches it firmly. Clone size appears in some rows only: once, few, many, or a class for an expanded clone.

CDR3 DNA: TGTGCCAGTAGTATCGGGGGGGCGGGCAATCAGCCCCAGCATTTT
CDR3 protein: CASSIGGAGNQPQHF
CDR3 length: 15
J gene: TRBJ1-5
V gene: TRBV19
clone size: once
D gene: NA

CDR3 DNA: TGTGCCAGCAGTGAACCGGGACAGATGAACACTGAAGCTTTCTTT
CDR3 protein: CASSEPGQMNTEAFF
CDR3 length: 15
J gene: TRBJ1-1
V gene: TRBV6-1
clone size: NA
D gene: TRBD1

CDR3 DNA: TGTGCCAGCAGCCACCTACTAAATGAGCAGTTCTTC
CDR3 protein: CASSHLLNEQFF
CDR3 length: 12
J gene: TRBJ2-1
V gene: TRBV12-3/TRBV12-4
clone size: once
D gene: NA

CDR3 DNA: TGTGCCAGCGGGGAAATGAGCTCCTACGAGCAGTACTTC
CDR3 protein: CASGEMSSYEQYF
CDR3 length: 13
J gene: TRBJ2-7
V gene: TRBV11-2
clone size: NA
D gene: NA

CDR3 DNA: TGTGCCAGCAGGGTGGGGTTTTCCTCCTACAATGAGCAGTTCTTC
CDR3 protein: CASRVGFSSYNEQFF
CDR3 length: 15
J gene: TRBJ2-1
V gene: TRBV28
clone size: NA
D gene: NA

CDR3 DNA: TGTGCCATCCGGGGCGAGGGCGAGTCCTACGAGCAGTACTTC
CDR3 protein: CAIRGEGESYEQYF
CDR3 length: 14
J gene: TRBJ2-7
V gene: TRBV10-3
clone size: NA
D gene: NA

CDR3 DNA: TGTGCCAGCAGTTTCAGGGACAGAACTTATGGCTACACCTTC
CDR3 protein: CASSFRDRTYGYTF
CDR3 length: 14
J gene: TRBJ1-2
V gene: TRBV6-5
clone size: few
D gene: TRBD1

CDR3 DNA: TGTGCCAGTAGTGCAGGGTCTGGGGCCAACGTCCTGACTTTC
CDR3 protein: CASSAGSGANVLTF
CDR3 length: 14
J gene: TRBJ2-6
V gene: TRBV19
clone size: NA
D gene: NA

CDR3 DNA: TGTGCCAGCAGCTTAGCGGGAGGGCTGGAGTTCTTC
CDR3 protein: CASSLAGGLEFF
CDR3 length: 12
J gene: TRBJ2-1
V gene: TRBV7-9
clone size: NA
D gene: TRBD2

CDR3 DNA: TGTGCCAGCAGTTCTTACCCCGACAGAAGAGATACGCAGTATTTT
CDR3 protein: CASSSYPDRRDTQYF
CDR3 length: 15
J gene: TRBJ2-3
V gene: TRBV11-2
clone size: NA
D gene: NA

CDR3 DNA: TGTGCCAGCAGCTTGGTTGGGGTGGGTTTCGATCAGCCCCAGCATTTT
CDR3 protein: CASSLVGVGFDQPQHF
CDR3 length: 16
J gene: TRBJ1-5
V gene: TRBV5-5
clone size: NA
D gene: NA

CDR3 DNA: TGTGCCAGCAGCCGGAGCGGGGCCTCCTACGAGCAGTACTTC
CDR3 protein: CASSRSGASYEQYF
CDR3 length: 14
J gene: TRBJ2-7
V gene: TRBV3-1/TRBV3-2
clone size: NA
D gene: TRBD2

CDR3 DNA: TGTGCCAGCTACCGGGGGGATACCTACGAGCAGTACTTC
CDR3 protein: CASYRGDTYEQYF
CDR3 length: 13
J gene: TRBJ2-7
V gene: TRBV3-1/TRBV3-2
clone size: NA
D gene: TRBD2

CDR3 DNA: TGTGCCAGCAGTTCCAGGAGGGAGGAAAGGTACGAGCAGTACTTC
CDR3 protein: CASSSRREERYEQYF
CDR3 length: 15
J gene: TRBJ2-7
V gene: TRBV28
clone size: NA
D gene: NA

CDR3 DNA: TGTGCCAGCAGCCAAGCAGGGGCTGAGCAGTTCTTC
CDR3 protein: CASSQAGAEQFF
CDR3 length: 12
J gene: TRBJ2-1
V gene: TRBV14
clone size: NA
D gene: NA

CDR3 DNA: TGTGCCAGCAGCTTAACCTTAGCGGGGCAAGAGACCCAGTACTTC
CDR3 protein: CASSLTLAGQETQYF
CDR3 length: 15
J gene: TRBJ2-5
V gene: TRBV7-6
clone size: once
D gene: TRBD2

CDR3 DNA: TGTGCCAGCGTTAATTTTCCCGGGGTGTTAGAGAAAAACATTCAGTACTTC
CDR3 protein: CASVNFPGVLEKNIQYF
CDR3 length: 17
J gene: TRBJ2-4
V gene: TRBV28
clone size: NA
D gene: NA

CDR3 DNA: TGTGCCAGCAGCTTAGGAAGCGGGAGGGATAATGAGCAGTTCTTC
CDR3 protein: CASSLGSGRDNEQFF
CDR3 length: 15
J gene: TRBJ2-1
V gene: TRBV5-8
clone size: once
D gene: TRBD2

CDR3 DNA: TGCGCCAGCAGCCGGGGACAGAGCACAGATACGCAGTATTTT
CDR3 protein: CASSRGQSTDTQYF
CDR3 length: 14
J gene: TRBJ2-3
V gene: TRBV4-1
clone size: NA
D gene: TRBD1

CDR3 DNA: TGTGCCAGTATACCCACCGGCAGGGAGCATGGCTACACCTTC
CDR3 protein: CASIPTGREHGYTF
CDR3 length: 14
J gene: TRBJ1-2
V gene: TRBV19
clone size: few
D gene: NA

CDR3 DNA: TGTGCCAGTAGCCCTAAGGGGATAAGCTCCTACGAGCAGTACTTC
CDR3 protein: CASSPKGISSYEQYF
CDR3 length: 15
J gene: TRBJ2-7
V gene: TRBV19
clone size: NA
D gene: NA

CDR3 DNA: TGTGCCAGCAGTTTATTCGGGAATACCCGAGAGGACGAGCAGTACTTC
CDR3 protein: CASSLFGNTREDEQYF
CDR3 length: 16
J gene: TRBJ2-7
V gene: TRBV27
clone size: NA
D gene: NA

CDR3 DNA: TGCGCCAGCAGCCAGTCGGTTCGGGGGTTGAGAGAAGAGACCCAGTACTTC
CDR3 protein: CASSQSVRGLREETQYF
CDR3 length: 17
J gene: TRBJ2-5
V gene: TRBV4-3
clone size: NA
D gene: NA

CDR3 DNA: TGTGCCAGCAGCTTCGAAGGGTTAGGTACGCAGTATTTT
CDR3 protein: CASSFEGLGTQYF
CDR3 length: 13
J gene: TRBJ2-3
V gene: TRBV7-9
clone size: NA
D gene: NA

CDR3 DNA: TGTGCCAGCAGTGGGACTAGCGGTTACAATGAGCAGTTCTTC
CDR3 protein: CASSGTSGYNEQFF
CDR3 length: 14
J gene: TRBJ2-1
V gene: TRBV28
clone size: NA
D gene: TRBD2

CDR3 DNA: TGTGCCAGCGCCCGGACTAGCGGGAGGGCCGATGAGCAGTTCTTC
CDR3 protein: CASARTSGRADEQFF
CDR3 length: 15
J gene: TRBJ2-1
V gene: TRBV6-5
clone size: NA
D gene: TRBD2

CDR3 DNA: TGTGCCAGCAGCTTAGCGACGACAGGAATGAGGGGAAACACCATATATTTT
CDR3 protein: CASSLATTGMRGNTIYF
CDR3 length: 17
J gene: TRBJ1-3
V gene: TRBV7-6
clone size: few
D gene: NA

CDR3 DNA: TGTGCCAGCAGTGGACAGGCCAATCAGCCCCAGCATTTT
CDR3 protein: CASSGQANQPQHF
CDR3 length: 13
J gene: TRBJ1-5
V gene: TRBV12-3/TRBV12-4
clone size: NA
D gene: TRBD1

CDR3 DNA: TGTGCCAGTAGTAGACGTGGGACAGGGGCCTACGAGCAGTACTTC
CDR3 protein: CASSRRGTGAYEQYF
CDR3 length: 15
J gene: TRBJ2-7
V gene: TRBV19
clone size: NA
D gene: TRBD1

CDR3 DNA: TGTGCCAGTAGCCGGGACAGGTGGCAAGAGACCCAGTACTTC
CDR3 protein: CASSRDRWQETQYF
CDR3 length: 14
J gene: TRBJ2-5
V gene: TRBV19
clone size: once
D gene: TRBD1

CDR3 DNA: TGTGCCAGCAGCCAAAGGCAACCGAACACCATATATTTT
CDR3 protein: CASSQRQPNTIYF
CDR3 length: 13
J gene: TRBJ1-3
V gene: TRBV3-1/TRBV3-2
clone size: NA
D gene: NA

CDR3 DNA: TGCGCCAGCAGGGGCGGCCAGGGGATTTCCTACGAGCAGTACTTC
CDR3 protein: CASRGGQGISYEQYF
CDR3 length: 15
J gene: TRBJ2-7
V gene: TRBV5-1
clone size: NA
D gene: NA

CDR3 DNA: TGTGCCAGCAGCTTAGCGGGACAGCAAGAGACCCAGTACTTC
CDR3 protein: CASSLAGQQETQYF
CDR3 length: 14
J gene: TRBJ2-5
V gene: TRBV7-2
clone size: NA
D gene: TRBD1

CDR3 DNA: TGTGCCAGCAATCCGGGGGCGATGATTTATGGCTACACCTTC
CDR3 protein: CASNPGAMIYGYTF
CDR3 length: 14
J gene: TRBJ1-2
V gene: TRBV13
clone size: NA
D gene: NA

CDR3 DNA: TGCGCCAGCAGCCCGGAAGGACAGGCTGGCTATGGCTACACCTTC
CDR3 protein: CASSPEGQAGYGYTF
CDR3 length: 15
J gene: TRBJ1-2
V gene: TRBV4-3
clone size: NA
D gene: TRBD1

CDR3 DNA: TGTGCCACCAGTGCCAGAGACGACATCTTTAATGAAAAACTGTTTTTT
CDR3 protein: CATSARDDIFNEKLFF
CDR3 length: 16
J gene: TRBJ1-4
V gene: TRBV24-1
clone size: NA
D gene: NA

CDR3 DNA: TGTGCCAGCAGTCGGCCGAAACCCCGGACAGGGGTCACCGGGGAGCTGTTTTTT
CDR3 protein: CASSRPKPRTGVTGELFF
CDR3 length: 18
J gene: TRBJ2-2
V gene: TRBV6-4
clone size: few
D gene: TRBD1

CDR3 DNA: TGCGCCAGCAGCCGGTCAGGAGGGACTAGCGACCGTCCCTCCAACACCGGGGAGCTGTTTTTT
CDR3 protein: CASSRSGGTSDRPSNTGELFF
CDR3 length: 21
J gene: TRBJ2-2
V gene: TRBV4-1
clone size: NA
D gene: TRBD2

CDR3 DNA: TGTGCCAGCAGCCCGACAAGACAGGGGCGGCGTGAAAAACTGTTTTTT
CDR3 protein: CASSPTRQGRREKLFF
CDR3 length: 16
J gene: TRBJ1-4
V gene: TRBV7-9
clone size: NA
D gene: TRBD1

CDR3 DNA: TGCGCCAGCAGCTTGAGAGCGGGGGAAGGTGAGCAGTTCTTC
CDR3 protein: CASSLRAGEGEQFF
CDR3 length: 14
J gene: TRBJ2-1
V gene: TRBV5-1
clone size: NA
D gene: TRBD2

CDR3 DNA: TGTGCCAGCAGCTTAGGGGCCCAAAATCCGGCTTTCTTT
CDR3 protein: CASSLGAQNPAFF
CDR3 length: 13
J gene: TRBJ1-1
V gene: TRBV7-9
clone size: NA
D gene: NA

CDR3 DNA: TGCAGCGGGGGACAGGGCCGTACCACCGGGGAGCTGTTTTTT
CDR3 protein: CSGGQGRTTGELFF
CDR3 length: 14
J gene: TRBJ2-2
V gene: TRBV29-1
clone size: few
D gene: TRBD1

CDR3 DNA: TGTGCCAGCAGCCAAGAACGGAACGGCCCGAAAGGAGGAAACACCATATATTTT
CDR3 protein: CASSQERNGPKGGNTIYF
CDR3 length: 18
J gene: TRBJ1-3
V gene: TRBV14
clone size: NA
D gene: NA

CDR3 DNA: TGCAGCGGGCTACACGGGGACGAGACCCAGTACTTC
CDR3 protein: CSGLHGDETQYF
CDR3 length: 12
J gene: TRBJ2-5
V gene: TRBV29-1
clone size: NA
D gene: NA

CDR3 DNA: TGTGCCAGTAGTATAGGGACAGGGGGCTCTCGGGGCTCCTACAATGAGCAGTTCTTC
CDR3 protein: CASSIGTGGSRGSYNEQFF
CDR3 length: 19
J gene: TRBJ2-1
V gene: TRBV19
clone size: once
D gene: TRBD1

CDR3 DNA: TGTGCCAGCAACCGCTTGGGGACAGGGGGAACAAGTCCGCAGTTCTTC
CDR3 protein: CASNRLGTGGTSPQFF
CDR3 length: 16
J gene: TRBJ2-1
V gene: TRBV2
clone size: NA
D gene: TRBD1

CDR3 DNA: TGTGCCTGGAGTGCGGTTCAGACTAACTATGGCTACACCTTC
CDR3 protein: CAWSAVQTNYGYTF
CDR3 length: 14
J gene: TRBJ1-2
V gene: TRBV30
clone size: NA
D gene: NA

CDR3 DNA: TGTGCCAGCAGTGACAGGGTCAATGAGCAGTTCTTC
CDR3 protein: CASSDRVNEQFF
CDR3 length: 12
J gene: TRBJ2-1
V gene: TRBV12-3/TRBV12-4
clone size: NA
D gene: TRBD1

CDR3 DNA: TGTGCCAGCAGCCGGGACAGCCTTTGGGAGACCCAGTACTTC
CDR3 protein: CASSRDSLWETQYF
CDR3 length: 14
J gene: TRBJ2-5
V gene: TRBV9
clone size: NA
D gene: TRBD1

CDR3 DNA: TGTGCCAGCAGCTTACTCGGAAAGACAGATACGCAGTATTTT
CDR3 protein: CASSLLGKTDTQYF
CDR3 length: 14
J gene: TRBJ2-3
V gene: TRBV7-3
clone size: NA
D gene: NA

CDR3 DNA: TGTGCCAGCAGCACCCCTATACGGGCTTTCTTT
CDR3 protein: CASSTPIRAFF
CDR3 length: 11
J gene: TRBJ1-1
V gene: TRBV7-2
clone size: NA
D gene: NA

CDR3 DNA: TGCGCCAGCAGCCAAGCAGCAGGGAACACTGAAGCTTTCTTT
CDR3 protein: CASSQAAGNTEAFF
CDR3 length: 14
J gene: TRBJ1-1
V gene: TRBV4-1
clone size: NA
D gene: NA

CDR3 DNA: TGTGCCAGCAGTTACTCGAGGGACATTCAGTACTTC
CDR3 protein: CASSYSRDIQYF
CDR3 length: 12
J gene: TRBJ2-4
V gene: TRBV6-6
clone size: NA
D gene: NA

CDR3 DNA: TGTGCCATCAGTGATGGGGAGCGAGGTTTTCACACAGATACGCAGTATTTT
CDR3 protein: CAISDGERGFHTDTQYF
CDR3 length: 17
J gene: TRBJ2-3
V gene: TRBV10-3
clone size: NA
D gene: NA

CDR3 DNA: TGCGCCAGCAGCTTGGTTGGGACAGCGAACACTGAAGCTTTCTTT
CDR3 protein: CASSLVGTANTEAFF
CDR3 length: 15
J gene: TRBJ1-1
V gene: TRBV5-1
clone size: NA
D gene: TRBD1